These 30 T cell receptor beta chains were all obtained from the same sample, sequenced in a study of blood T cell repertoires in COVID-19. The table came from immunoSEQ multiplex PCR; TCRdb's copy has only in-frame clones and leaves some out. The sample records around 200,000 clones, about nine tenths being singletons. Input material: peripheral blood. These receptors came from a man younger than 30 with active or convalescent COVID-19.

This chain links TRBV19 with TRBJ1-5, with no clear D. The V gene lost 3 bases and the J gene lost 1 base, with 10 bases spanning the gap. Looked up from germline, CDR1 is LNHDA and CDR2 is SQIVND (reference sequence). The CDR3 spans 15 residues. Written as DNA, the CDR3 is TGTGCCAGTAGTATCGGTGCAGGAAGCAATCAGCCCCAGCATTTT. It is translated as CASSIGAGSNQPQHF.

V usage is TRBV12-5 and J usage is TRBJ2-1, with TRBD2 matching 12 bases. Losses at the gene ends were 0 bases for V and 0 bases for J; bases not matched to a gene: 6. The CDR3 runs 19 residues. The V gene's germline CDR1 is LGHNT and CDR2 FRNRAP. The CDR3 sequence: CASGLVRLAGAPSYNEQFF. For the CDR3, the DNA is TGTGCTAGTGGTTTGGTACGACTAGCGGGGGCCCCCTCCTACAATGAGCAGTTCTTC.

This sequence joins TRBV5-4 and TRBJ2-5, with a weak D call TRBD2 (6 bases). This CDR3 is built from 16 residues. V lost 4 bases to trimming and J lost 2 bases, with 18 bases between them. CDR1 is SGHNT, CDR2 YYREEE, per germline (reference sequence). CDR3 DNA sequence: TGTGCCAGCAGCGATCAGCGGGCAGGGACTCAAGAGACCCAGTACTTC. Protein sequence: CASSDQRAGTQETQYF.

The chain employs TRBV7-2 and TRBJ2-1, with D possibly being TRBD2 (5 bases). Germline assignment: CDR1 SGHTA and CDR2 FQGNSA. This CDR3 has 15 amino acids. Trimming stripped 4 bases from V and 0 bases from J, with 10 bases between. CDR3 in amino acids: CASSSSGGSYNEQFF. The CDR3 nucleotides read TGTGCCAGCAGCTCCAGCGGAGGCTCCTACAATGAGCAGTTCTTC.

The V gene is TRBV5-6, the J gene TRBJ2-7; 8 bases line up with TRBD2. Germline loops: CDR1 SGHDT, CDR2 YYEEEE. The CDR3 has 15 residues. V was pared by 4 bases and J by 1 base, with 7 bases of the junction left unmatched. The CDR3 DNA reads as TGTGCCAGCAGCCCGCCTGGCGGGAGGTCCTACGAGCAGTACTTC. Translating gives CASSPPGGRSYEQYF.

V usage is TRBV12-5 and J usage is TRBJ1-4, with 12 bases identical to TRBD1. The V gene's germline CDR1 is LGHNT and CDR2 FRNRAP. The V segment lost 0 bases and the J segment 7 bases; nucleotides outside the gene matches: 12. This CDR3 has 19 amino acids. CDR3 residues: CASGLVAGTGGDSAEKLFF. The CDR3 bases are TGTGCTAGTGGTTTGGTTGCCGGGACAGGGGGCGACTCAGCTGAAAAACTGTTTTTT.

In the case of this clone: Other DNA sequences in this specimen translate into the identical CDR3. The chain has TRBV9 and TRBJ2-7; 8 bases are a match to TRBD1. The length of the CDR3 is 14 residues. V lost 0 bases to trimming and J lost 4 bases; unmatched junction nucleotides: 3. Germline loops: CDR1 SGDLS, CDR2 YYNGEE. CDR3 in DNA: TGTGCCAGCAGCGTAGGACAGGGGACGTACGAGCAGTACTTC. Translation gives CASSVGQGTYEQYF.

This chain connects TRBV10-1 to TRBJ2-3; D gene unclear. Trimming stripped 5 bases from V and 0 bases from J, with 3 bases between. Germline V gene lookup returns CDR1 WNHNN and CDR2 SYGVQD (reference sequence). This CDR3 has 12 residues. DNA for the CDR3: TGCGCCAGCAGTCCTAGCACAGATACGCAGTATTTT. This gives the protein CASSPSTDTQYF.

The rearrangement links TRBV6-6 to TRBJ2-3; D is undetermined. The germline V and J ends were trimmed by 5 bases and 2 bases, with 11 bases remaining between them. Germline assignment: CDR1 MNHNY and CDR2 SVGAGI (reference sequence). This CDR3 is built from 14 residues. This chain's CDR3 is CASSTFSTTDTQYF. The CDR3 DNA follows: TGTGCCAGCAGTACCTTCAGTACCACAGATACGCAGTATTTT.

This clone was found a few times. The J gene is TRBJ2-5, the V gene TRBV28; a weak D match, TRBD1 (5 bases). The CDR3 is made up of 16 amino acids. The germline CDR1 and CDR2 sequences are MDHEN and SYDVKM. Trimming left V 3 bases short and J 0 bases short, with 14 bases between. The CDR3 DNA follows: TGTGCCAGCAGTTTCGGCGTACAGGAATACCAAGAGACCCAGTACTTC. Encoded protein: CASSFGVQEYQETQYF.

DNA of the CDR3: TGTGCCAGCAGACGGAGCTCCTATAATTCACCCCTCCACTTT. Protein: CASRRSSYNSPLHF. The chain carries TRBV7-2 and TRBJ1-6; D unclear. Trimming took off 6 bases at V and 0 bases at J, with 6 bases between the two ends. Germline V gene sequence: CDR1 SGHTA, CDR2 FQGNSA. This CDR3 region has 14 residues.

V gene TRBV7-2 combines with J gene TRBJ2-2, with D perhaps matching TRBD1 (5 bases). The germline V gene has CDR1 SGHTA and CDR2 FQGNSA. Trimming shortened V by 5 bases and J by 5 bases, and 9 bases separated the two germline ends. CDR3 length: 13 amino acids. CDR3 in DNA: TGTGCCAGCAGCCCCAGGGTTACCGGGGAGCTGTTTTTT. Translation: CASSPRVTGELFF.

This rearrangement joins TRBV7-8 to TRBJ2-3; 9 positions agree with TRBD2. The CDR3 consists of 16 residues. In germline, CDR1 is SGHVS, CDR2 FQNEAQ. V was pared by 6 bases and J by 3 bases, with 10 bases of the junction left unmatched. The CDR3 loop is CASRRRGGRATDTQYF. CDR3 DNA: TGTGCCAGCAGACGTAGGGGCGGGAGGGCAACAGATACGCAGTATTTT.

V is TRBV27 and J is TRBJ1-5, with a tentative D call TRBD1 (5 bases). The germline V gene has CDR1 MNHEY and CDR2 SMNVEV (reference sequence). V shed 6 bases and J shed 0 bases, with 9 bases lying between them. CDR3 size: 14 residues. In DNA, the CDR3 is TGTGCCAGCAGCGACAGATATAGCAATCAGCCCCAGCATTTT. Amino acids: CASSDRYSNQPQHF.

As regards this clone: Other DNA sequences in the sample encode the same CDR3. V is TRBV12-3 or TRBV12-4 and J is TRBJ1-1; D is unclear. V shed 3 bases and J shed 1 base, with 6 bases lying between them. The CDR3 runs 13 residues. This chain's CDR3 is CASSFAENTEAFF. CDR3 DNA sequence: TGTGCCAGCAGTTTTGCGGAGAACACTGAAGCTTTCTTT.

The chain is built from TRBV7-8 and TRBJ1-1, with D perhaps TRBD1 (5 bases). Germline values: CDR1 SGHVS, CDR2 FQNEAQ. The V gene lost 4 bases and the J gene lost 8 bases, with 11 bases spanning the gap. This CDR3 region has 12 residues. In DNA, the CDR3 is TGTGCCAGCAGCTGGGGCCCATACGAAGCTTTCTTT. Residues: CASSWGPYEAFF.

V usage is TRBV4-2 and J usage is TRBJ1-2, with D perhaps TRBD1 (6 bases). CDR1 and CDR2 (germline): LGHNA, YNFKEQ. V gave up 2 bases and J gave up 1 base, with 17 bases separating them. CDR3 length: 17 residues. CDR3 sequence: CASSQHLGDIDNYGYTF. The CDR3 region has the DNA TGTGCCAGCAGCCAACATCTGGGGGACATCGATAACTATGGCTACACCTTC.

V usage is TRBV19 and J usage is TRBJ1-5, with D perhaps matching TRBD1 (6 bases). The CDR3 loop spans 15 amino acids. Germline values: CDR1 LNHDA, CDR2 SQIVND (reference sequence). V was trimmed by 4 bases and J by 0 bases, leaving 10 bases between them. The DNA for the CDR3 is TGTGCCAGTAGTAGCAGGACAGATAGCAATCAGCCCCAGCATTTT. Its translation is CASSSRTDSNQPQHF.

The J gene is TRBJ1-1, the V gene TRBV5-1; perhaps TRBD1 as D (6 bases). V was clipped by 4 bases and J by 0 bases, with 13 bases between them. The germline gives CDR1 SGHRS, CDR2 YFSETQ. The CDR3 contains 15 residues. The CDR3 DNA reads TGCGCCAGCAGCCCGACGACAGGTTTGAACACTGAAGCTTTCTTT. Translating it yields CASSPTTGLNTEAFF.

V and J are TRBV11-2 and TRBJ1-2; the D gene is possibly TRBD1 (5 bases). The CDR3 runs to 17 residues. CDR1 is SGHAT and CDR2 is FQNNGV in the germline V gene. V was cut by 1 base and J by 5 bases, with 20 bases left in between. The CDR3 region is CASSLAFGGQKRYGYTF. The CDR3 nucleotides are TGTGCCAGCAGCTTAGCCTTCGGGGGTCAAAAGAGATATGGCTACACCTTC.

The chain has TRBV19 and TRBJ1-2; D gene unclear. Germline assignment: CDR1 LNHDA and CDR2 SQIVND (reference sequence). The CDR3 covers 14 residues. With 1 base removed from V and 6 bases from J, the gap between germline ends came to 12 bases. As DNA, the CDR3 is TGTGCCAGTAGTATAGTGGTGGGAGCAGATGGCTACACCTTC. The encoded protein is CASSIVVGADGYTF.

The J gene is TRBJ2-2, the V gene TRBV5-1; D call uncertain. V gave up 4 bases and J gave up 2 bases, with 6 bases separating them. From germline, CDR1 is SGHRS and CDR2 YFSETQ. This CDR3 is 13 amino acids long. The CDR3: CASSAVNTGELFF. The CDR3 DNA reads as TGCGCCAGCAGCGCGGTAAACACCGGGGAGCTGTTTTTT.

The CDR3: CAWRETGELFF. Written as DNA, the CDR3 is TGTGCCTGGAGGGAGACCGGGGAGCTGTTTTTT. The chain combines TRBV30 with TRBJ2-2, with unresolved D. The CDR3 sequence is 11 residues long. CDR1 and CDR2 (germline): GTSNPN, SVGIG (reference sequence). V lost 3 bases to trimming and J lost 5 bases, with 4 bases between them. Full variable domain (outside the CDR3, taken from reference TRBV30 and TRBJ2-2): SQTIHQWPATLVQPVGSPLSLECTVEGTSNPNLYWYRQAAGRGLQLLFYSVGIGQISSEVPQNLSASRPQDRQFILSSKKLLLSDSGFYLCAWRETGELFFGEGSRLTVL.

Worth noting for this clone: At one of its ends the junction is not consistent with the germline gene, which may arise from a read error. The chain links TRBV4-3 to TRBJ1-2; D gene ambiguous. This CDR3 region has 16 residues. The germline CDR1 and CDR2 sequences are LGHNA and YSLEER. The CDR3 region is CASSQDFNRVGSQVSF. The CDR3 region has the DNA TGCGCCAGCAGCCAAGATTTCAACAGAGTGGGTTCGCAGGTCTCCTTC.

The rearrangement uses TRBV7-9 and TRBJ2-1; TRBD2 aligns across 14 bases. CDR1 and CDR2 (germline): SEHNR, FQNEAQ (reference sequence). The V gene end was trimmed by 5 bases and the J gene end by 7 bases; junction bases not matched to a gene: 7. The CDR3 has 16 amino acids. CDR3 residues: CASSPGTSGSVNEQFF. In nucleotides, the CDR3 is TGTGCCAGCAGCCCAGGGACTAGCGGGAGTGTAAATGAGCAGTTCTTC. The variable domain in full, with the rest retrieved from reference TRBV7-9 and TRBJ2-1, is DTGVSQNPRHKITKRGQNVTFRCDPISEHNRLYWYRQTLGQGPEFLTYFQNEAQLEKSRLLSDRFSAERPKGSFSTLEIQRTEQGDSAMYLCASSPGTSGSVNEQFFGPGTRLTVL.

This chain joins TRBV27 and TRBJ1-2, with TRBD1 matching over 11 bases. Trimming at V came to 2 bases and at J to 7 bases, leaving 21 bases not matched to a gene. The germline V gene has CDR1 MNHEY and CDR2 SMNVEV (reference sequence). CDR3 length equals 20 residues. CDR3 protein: CASSLSKGVGTGGLDAGYTF. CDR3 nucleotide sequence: TGTGCCAGCAGTTTAAGTAAGGGGGTAGGGACAGGGGGATTAGATGCTGGCTACACCTTC.

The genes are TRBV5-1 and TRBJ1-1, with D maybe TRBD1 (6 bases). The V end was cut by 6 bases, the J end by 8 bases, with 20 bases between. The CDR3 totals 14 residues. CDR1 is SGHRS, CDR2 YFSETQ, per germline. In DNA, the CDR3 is TGCGCCAGCAATCAGGGGTGGGGCTCCTCAGAAGCTTTCTTT. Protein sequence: CASNQGWGSSEAFF.

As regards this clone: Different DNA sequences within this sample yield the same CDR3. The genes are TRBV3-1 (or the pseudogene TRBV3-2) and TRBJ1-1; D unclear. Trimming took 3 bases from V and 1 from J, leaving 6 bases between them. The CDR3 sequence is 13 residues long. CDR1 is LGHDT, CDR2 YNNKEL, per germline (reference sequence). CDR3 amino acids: CASSQSTNTEAFF. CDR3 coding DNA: TGTGCCAGCAGCCAGAGCACGAACACTGAAGCTTTCTTT.

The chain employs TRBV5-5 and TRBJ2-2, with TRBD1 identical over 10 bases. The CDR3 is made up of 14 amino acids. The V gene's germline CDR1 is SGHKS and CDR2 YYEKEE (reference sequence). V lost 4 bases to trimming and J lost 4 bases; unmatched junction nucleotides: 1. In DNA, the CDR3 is TGTGCCAGCAGCCGGGACAGGGGCACCGGGGAGCTGTTTTTT. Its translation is CASSRDRGTGELFF.

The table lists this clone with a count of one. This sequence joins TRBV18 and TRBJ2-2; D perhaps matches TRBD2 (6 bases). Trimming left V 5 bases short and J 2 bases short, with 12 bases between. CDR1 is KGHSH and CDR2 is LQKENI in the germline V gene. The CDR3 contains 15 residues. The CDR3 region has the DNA TGTGCCAGCTCAATCGGGACTTCTAACACCGGGGAGCTGTTTTTT. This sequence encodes CASSIGTSNTGELFF.